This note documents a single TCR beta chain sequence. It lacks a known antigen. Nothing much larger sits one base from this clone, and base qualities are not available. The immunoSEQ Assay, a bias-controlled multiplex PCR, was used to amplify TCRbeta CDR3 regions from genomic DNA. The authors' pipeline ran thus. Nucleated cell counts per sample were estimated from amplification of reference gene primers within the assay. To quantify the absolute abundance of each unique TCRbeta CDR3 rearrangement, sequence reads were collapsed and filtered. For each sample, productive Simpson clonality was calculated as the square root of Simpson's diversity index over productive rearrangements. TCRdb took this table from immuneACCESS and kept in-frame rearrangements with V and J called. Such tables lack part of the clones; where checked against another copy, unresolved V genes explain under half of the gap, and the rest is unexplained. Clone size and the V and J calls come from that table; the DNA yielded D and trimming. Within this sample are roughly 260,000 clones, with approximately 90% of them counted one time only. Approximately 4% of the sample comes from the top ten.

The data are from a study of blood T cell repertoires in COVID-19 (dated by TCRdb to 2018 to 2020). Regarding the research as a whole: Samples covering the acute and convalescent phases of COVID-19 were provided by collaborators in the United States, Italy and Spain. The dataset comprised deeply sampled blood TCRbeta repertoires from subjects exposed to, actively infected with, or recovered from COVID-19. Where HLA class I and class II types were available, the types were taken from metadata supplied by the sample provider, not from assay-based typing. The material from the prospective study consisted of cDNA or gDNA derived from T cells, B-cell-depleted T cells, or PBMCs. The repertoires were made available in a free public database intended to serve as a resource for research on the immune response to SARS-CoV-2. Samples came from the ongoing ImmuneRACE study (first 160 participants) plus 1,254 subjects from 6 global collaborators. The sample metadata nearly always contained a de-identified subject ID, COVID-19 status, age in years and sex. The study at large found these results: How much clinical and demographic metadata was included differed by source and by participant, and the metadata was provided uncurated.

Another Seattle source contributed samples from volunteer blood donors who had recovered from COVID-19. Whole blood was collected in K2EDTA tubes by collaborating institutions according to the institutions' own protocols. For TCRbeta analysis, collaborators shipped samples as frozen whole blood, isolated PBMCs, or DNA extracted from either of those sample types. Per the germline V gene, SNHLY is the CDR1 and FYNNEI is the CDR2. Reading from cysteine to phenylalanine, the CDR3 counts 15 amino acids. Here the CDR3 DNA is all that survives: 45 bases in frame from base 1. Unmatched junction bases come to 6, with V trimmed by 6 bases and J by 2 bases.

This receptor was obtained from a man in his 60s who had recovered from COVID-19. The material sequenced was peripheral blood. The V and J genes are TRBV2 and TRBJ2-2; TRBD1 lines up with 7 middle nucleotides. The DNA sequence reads TGTGCCAGCAGGTTCGGGACAGCCAACACCGGGGAGCTGTTTTTT. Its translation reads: CASRFGTANTGELFF. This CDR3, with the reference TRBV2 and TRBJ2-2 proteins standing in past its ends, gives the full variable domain EPEVTQTPSHQVTQMGQEVILRCVPISNHLYFYWYRQILGQKVEFLVSFYNNEISEKSEIFDDQFSVERPDGSNFTLKIRSTKLEDSAMYFCASRFGTANTGELFFGEGSRLTVL.